This T cell receptor beta chain was sequenced for a study of identical twins. TCRdb processed the 5' RACE reads anew with MiXCR; each CDR3 protein has one entry. The sample has hundreds of thousands of distinct CDR3 sequences; approximately 6% are singletons. Germline trimming cut 7 bases from V and 9 bases from J; bases unmatched to any gene: 11. Germline-derived CDR1 and CDR2 are MNHNS and SASEGT. The CDR3 contains 14 residues. The TCR comes from a young man in good health. The chain combines TRBV6-1 with TRBJ2-1; 8 nucleotides agree with TRBD2. The sequenced sample was naive T cells sorted from blood. CDR3 DNA sequence: TGTGCCAGCAACCGAGCGATAGCGGGGACTGAGCAGTTCTTC. It codes for CASNRAIAGTEQFF.